The rows below give T cell receptor beta chains drawn from one sample of a study of cytomegalovirus exposure and HLA in healthy donors. The method was immunoSEQ multiplex PCR; TCRdb's version includes in-frame clones alone and lacks a portion of them. The repertoire holds around 130,000 clones, with 73% as singletons. Source material: PBMCs. The receptors here all came from a woman in her thirties or forties in good health and CMV-seropositive. The CDR3 runs from the conserved cysteine through the conserved F or W.

v_call cdr3_aa
TRBV4-2 CASSQDRGLRATEAFF
TRBV18 CASSREERQGEKLFF
TRBV4-2 CASSQDPTGTGGTYEQYF
TRBV7-7 CASSLGQGAGEETQYF
TRBV9 CASSVAYPSGGAGANVLTF
TRBV5-1 CASSRDYNEQFF
TRBV15 CATSRAPVQGGQGYGYTF
TRBV4-2 CASSQDVGGDEKLFF
TRBV18 CASSPGTRSPQETQYF
TRBV7-2 CASSSSAPRTGNTIYF
TRBV5-4 CASSPWAGGSGELFF
TRBV7-7 CASSLAPGLSTDTQYF
TRBV28 CASSSGKHTDTQYF
TRBV6-5 CASSRGQAPYEQYF
TRBV27 CASSFPGIYNEQFF
TRBV5-4 CASSLEILAGGRDNEQFF
TRBV7-6 CASSLTQPVGRGLAAEQFF
TRBV5-4 CASSFQGQPQHF
TRBV2 CASSEALVAYYGYTF
TRBV11-2 CASSLVQGSNSPLHF
TRBV30 CAWSVGGPNEKLFF
TRBV7-9 CASRGTRGGELFF
TRBV7-9 CASSYDMIF
TRBV18 CASSTFQSEETQYF
TRBV2 CASRLTGTTEAFF
TRBV10-3 CAISESGGETQYF
TRBV7-9 CASSLGGRKQKVYEQYF
TRBV28 CASSFGGPGHLSGNTIYF
TRBV7-2 CASSLAGLVGETQYF
TRBV7-3 CASSRTSSPTYNEQFF
TRBV5-1 CASSLVGLAGAAGTGELFF
TRBV9 CASSAGGVSTDTQYF
TRBV7-9 CASSLATSYMNTEAFF
TRBV7-2 CASSGGPGPYNEQFF
TRBV27 CASSMGQGYEQYF
TRBV28 CASSLEGAGKNIQYF
TRBV5-1 CASSQTLLAGADGEQFF
TRBV6-5 CASRAGGSGNTIYF
TRBV7-2 CASSTSGTKYNEQFF
TRBV7-2 CASSLGVLADTGELFF
TRBV27 CASSYSFGGGSGNTIYF
TRBV11-2 CASSLGGGGYTF